Listed here is a single T cell receptor (beta chain). Its antigen is still unknown. It was cDNA, reverse transcribed from extracted RNA, that served as the sequencing template. The protocol was immunoSEQ multiplex PCR, while the TCRdb copy is restricted to in-frame clones and leaves out a portion. The repertoire holds approximately 140,000 clones, with about 88% as singletons. This sample was included in a study of CD8+ T cells in alopecia areata. Study-wide results and limits: Sequences from scalp samples also cover resident alphabeta T cells of normal skin.

The germline CDR1 and CDR2 sequences are SNHLY and FYNNEI. With 6 bases removed from V and 1 base from J, the gap between germline ends came to 9 bases. There are 13 residues in the CDR3. The treatment denotes: oral pan-JAK inhibitor, 5-10 mg twice daily. This chain links TRBV2 with TRBJ1-1; D not resolved. The sequences come from CD8+ T cells sorted from blood, collected at week 4, from a patient treated with tofacitinib. The sequence derives from a human donor with alopecia areata. CDR3 nucleotide sequence: TGTGCCAGCAGGATCGTGGAGAACACTGAAGCTTTCTTT. This encodes CASRIVENTEAFF.